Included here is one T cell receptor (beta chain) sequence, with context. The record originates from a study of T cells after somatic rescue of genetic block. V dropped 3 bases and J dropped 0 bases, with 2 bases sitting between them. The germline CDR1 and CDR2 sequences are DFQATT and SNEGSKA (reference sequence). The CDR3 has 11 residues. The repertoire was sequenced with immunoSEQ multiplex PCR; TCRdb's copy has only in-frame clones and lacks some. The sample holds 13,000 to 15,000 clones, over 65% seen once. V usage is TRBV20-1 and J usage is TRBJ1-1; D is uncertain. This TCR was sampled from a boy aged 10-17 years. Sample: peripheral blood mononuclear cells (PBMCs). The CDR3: CSASVNTEAFF. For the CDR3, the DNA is TGCAGTGCTAGTGTGAACACTGAAGCTTTCTTT.